One and the same sample provided the 5 T cell receptor beta chains below, sequenced in a study of T cells in Graves' hyperthyroidism and ophthalmopathy. The source material, RNA transcripts, was used to amplify TCR beta CDR3 regions. First-round RT-PCR with HTBI primers amplified the TCR CDR3 region. MiXCR was run by TCRdb on the multiplex PCR reads, yielding one entry per CDR3 protein. Of around 350,000 distinct CDR3 sequences in the sample, 17% were seen once. Sequencing was carried out using blood. These receptor sequences come from a woman in her 30s with Graves' hyperthyroidism that later progressed to Graves' ophthalmopathy.

The rearrangement links TRBV2 to TRBJ2-5; a possible D gene is TRBD1 (6 bases). Trimming took 5 bases from V and 3 from J, leaving 16 bases between them. Germline CDR1 is SNHLY and CDR2 is FYNNEI. The CDR3 is made up of 15 amino acids. The CDR3: CASSPNRVLEETQYF. The CDR3 bases are TGTGCCAGCAGTCCCAACAGGGTTCTAGAAGAGACCCAGTACTTC. Complete variable domain (other parts from reference TRBV2 and TRBJ2-5): EPEVTQTPSHQVTQMGQEVILRCVPISNHLYFYWYRQILGQKVEFLVSFYNNEISEKSEIFDDQFSVERPDGSNFTLKIRSTKLEDSAMYFCASSPNRVLEETQYFGPGTRLLVL.

Many counts were recorded for this clonotype. The chain couples TRBV16 to TRBJ1-2, with TRBD1 matching over 11 bases. This CDR3 region has 17 residues. Trimming cost V 0 bases and J 2 bases; bases outside gene matches: 5. Germline V gene lookup returns CDR1 KGHSY and CDR2 FQNENV. The CDR3 DNA sequence: TGTGCCAGCAGCCAATCTGGACAGGGGGCTAGGAACTATGGCTACACCTTC. This codes for CASSQSGQGARNYGYTF.

This clonotype was seen ten or more times. The chain couples TRBV11-2 to TRBJ2-1; 7 nucleotides align to TRBD2. This CDR3 spans 12 amino acids. Losses at the gene ends were 7 bases for V and 5 bases for J; bases not matched to a gene: 2. Germline CDR1 and CDR2: SGHAT and FQNNGV. CDR3 protein: CASTRGDNEQFF. CDR3 nucleotide sequence: TGTGCCAGCACTCGGGGGGACAATGAGCAGTTCTTC.

This clonotype was found many times. V is TRBV6-2 or TRBV6-3 and J is TRBJ2-7; D perhaps matches TRBD2 (6 bases). The CDR3 consists of 15 residues. Germline V gene data show CDR1 as MNHEY and CDR2 as SVGEGT. V gave up 5 bases and J gave up 1 base, with 15 bases separating them. CDR3 residues: CASSTGTGRSYEQYF. As DNA, the CDR3 is TGTGCCAGCAGTACCGGGACTGGACGTTCCTACGAGCAGTACTTC.

This clonotype was counted ten times or more. V usage is TRBV28 and J usage is TRBJ1-3; tentatively, D is TRBD1 (5 bases). The germline V gene has CDR1 MDHEN and CDR2 SYDVKM. V shed 3 bases and J shed 9 bases, with 21 bases lying between them. The CDR3 has 16 amino acids. This chain's CDR3 is CASSFRDGIHRGTIYF. Written as DNA, the CDR3 is TGTGCCAGCAGTTTCCGGGACGGAATCCACCGGGGCACCATATATTTT.